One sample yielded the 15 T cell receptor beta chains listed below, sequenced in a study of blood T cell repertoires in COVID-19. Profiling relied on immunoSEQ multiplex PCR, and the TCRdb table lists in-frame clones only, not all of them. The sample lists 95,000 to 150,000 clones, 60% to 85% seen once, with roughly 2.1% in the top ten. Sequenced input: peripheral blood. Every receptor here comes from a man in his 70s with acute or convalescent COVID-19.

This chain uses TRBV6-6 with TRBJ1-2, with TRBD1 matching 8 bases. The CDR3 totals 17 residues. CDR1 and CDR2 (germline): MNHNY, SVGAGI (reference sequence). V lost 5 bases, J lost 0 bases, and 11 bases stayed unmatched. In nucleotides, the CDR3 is TGTGCCAGCAGTCACAACTCCGCGGGACAGGCTAACTATGGCTACACCTTC. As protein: CASSHNSAGQANYGYTF.

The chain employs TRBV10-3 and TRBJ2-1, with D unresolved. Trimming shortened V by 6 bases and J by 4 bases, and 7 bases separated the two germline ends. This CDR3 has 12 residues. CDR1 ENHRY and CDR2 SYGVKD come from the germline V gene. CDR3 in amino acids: CAIRNTYNEQFF. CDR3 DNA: TGTGCCATCAGAAACACGTACAATGAGCAGTTCTTC.

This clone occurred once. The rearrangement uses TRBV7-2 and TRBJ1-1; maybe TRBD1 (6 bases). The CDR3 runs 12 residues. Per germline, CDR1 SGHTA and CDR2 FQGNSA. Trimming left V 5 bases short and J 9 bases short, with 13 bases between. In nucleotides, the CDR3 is TGTGCCAGCAGCCCCTACGGGGACAAAGCTTTCTTT. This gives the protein CASSPYGDKAFF. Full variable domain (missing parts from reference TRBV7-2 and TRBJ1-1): GAGVSQSPSNKVTEKGKDVELRCDPISGHTALYWYRQSLGQGLEFLIYFQGNSAPDKSGLPSDRFSAERTGGSVSTLTIQRTQQEDSAVYLCASSPYGDKAFFGQGTRLTVV.

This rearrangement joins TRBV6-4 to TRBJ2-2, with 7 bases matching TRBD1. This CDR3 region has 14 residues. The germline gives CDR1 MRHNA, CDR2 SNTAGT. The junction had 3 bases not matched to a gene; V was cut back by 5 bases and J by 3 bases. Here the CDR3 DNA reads TGTGCCAGCAGTAACAGGGGCGACACCGGGGAGCTGTTTTTT. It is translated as CASSNRGDTGELFF.

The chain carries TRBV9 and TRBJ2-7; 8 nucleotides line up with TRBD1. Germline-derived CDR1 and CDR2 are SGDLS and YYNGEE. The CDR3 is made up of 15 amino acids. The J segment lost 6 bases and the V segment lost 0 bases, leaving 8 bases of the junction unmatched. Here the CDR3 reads CASSVDHRGAGEQYF. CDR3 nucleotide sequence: TGTGCCAGCAGCGTAGACCACAGGGGGGCGGGCGAGCAGTACTTC. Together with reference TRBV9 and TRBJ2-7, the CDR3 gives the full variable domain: DSGVTQTPKHLITATGQRVTLRCSPRSGDLSVYWYQQSLDQGLQFLIQYYNGEERAKGNILERFSAQQFPDLHSELNLSSLELGDSALYFCASSVDHRGAGEQYFGPGTRLTVT.

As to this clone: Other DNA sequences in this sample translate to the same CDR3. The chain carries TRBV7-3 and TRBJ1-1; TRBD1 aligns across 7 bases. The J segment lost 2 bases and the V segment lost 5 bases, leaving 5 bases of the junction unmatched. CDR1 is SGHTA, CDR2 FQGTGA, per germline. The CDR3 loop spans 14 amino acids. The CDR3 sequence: CASSPGQTNTEAFF. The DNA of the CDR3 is TGTGCCAGCAGCCCGGGACAGACTAACACTGAAGCTTTCTTT.

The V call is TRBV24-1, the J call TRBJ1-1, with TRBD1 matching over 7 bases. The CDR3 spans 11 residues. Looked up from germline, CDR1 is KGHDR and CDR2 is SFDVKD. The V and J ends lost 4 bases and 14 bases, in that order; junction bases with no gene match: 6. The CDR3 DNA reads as TGTGCCACCAGTGAATCGGACAGGTGGTTCTTT. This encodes CATSESDRWFF.

CDR3 residues: CASSEFKRGEQYF. The CDR3 nucleotides read TGTGCCAGCAGTGAGTTCAAACGCGGGGAGCAGTACTTC. This chain links TRBV2 with TRBJ2-7; D might be TRBD2 (5 bases). The V gene lost 3 bases and the J gene lost 7 bases, with 13 bases spanning the gap. Germline loops: CDR1 SNHLY, CDR2 FYNNEI. CDR3 size: 13 residues. The full variable domain, its missing parts supplied by reference TRBV2 and TRBJ2-7, is EPEVTQTPSHQVTQMGQEVILRCVPISNHLYFYWYRQILGQKVEFLVSFYNNEISEKSEIFDDQFSVERPDGSNFTLKIRSTKLEDSAMYFCASSEFKRGEQYFGPGTRLTVT.

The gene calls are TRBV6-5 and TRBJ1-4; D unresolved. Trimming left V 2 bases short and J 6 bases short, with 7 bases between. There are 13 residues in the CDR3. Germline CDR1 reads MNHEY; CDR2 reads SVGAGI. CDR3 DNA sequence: TGTGCCAGCAGTTACGAGGCAGATGAAAAACTGTTTTTT. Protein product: CASSYEADEKLFF.

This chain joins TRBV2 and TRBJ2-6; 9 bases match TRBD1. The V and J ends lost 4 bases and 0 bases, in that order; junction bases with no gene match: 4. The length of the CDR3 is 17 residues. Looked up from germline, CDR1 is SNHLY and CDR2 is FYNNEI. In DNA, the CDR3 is TGTGCCAGCAGTGGTGACAGGGGGACCTCTGGGGCCAACGTCCTGACTTTC. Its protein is CASSGDRGTSGANVLTF.

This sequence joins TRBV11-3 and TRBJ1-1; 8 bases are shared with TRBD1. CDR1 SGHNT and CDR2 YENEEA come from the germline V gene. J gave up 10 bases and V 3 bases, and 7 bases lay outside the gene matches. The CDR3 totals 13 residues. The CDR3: CASSFEQGERAFF. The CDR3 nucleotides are TGTGCCAGCAGCTTCGAACAGGGGGAGAGAGCTTTCTTT.

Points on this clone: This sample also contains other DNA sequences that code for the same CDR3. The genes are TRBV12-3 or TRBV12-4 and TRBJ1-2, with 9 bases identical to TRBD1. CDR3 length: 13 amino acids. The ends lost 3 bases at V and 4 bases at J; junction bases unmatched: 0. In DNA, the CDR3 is TGTGCCAGCAGTTTGGGACAGGGCTATGGCTACACCTTC. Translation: CASSLGQGYGYTF.

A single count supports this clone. CDR3 loop: CAITRGGGQGSYEQYF. The CDR3 DNA reads as TGTGCCATCACCCGAGGGGGGGGGCAGGGCTCCTACGAGCAGTACTTC. The chain combines TRBV10-3 with TRBJ2-7, with a tentative D call TRBD2 (7 bases). There are 16 residues in the CDR3. The V gene's germline CDR1 is ENHRY and CDR2 SYGVKD. The V and J ends lost 7 bases and 0 bases respectively, with 19 bases between them.

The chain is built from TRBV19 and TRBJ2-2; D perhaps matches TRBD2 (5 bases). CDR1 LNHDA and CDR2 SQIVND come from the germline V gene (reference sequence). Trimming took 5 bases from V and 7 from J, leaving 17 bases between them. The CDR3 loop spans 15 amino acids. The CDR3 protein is CASSRAWGDGGELFF. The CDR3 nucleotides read TGTGCCAGTAGTCGGGCTTGGGGAGATGGCGGGGAGCTGTTTTTT.

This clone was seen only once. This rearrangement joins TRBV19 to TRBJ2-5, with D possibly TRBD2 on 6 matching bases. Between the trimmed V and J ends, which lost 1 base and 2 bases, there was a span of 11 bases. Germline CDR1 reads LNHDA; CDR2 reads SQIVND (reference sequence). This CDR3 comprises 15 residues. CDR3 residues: CASSIGLDQQETQYF. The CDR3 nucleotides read TGTGCCAGTAGTATAGGACTAGATCAACAAGAGACCCAGTACTTC.